These T cell receptor beta chains were read from a single sample in a study of T cell responses to AZD1222 COVID-19 vaccine. Profiling relied on immunoSEQ multiplex PCR, and the TCRdb table lists in-frame clones only, not all of them. In the table there are about 150,000 clones, 80% to 90% of which are singletons. The material was peripheral blood, obtained on day 0 of AZD1222 vaccination. The source is an adult in good health. Both conserved end residues are part of each CDR3. D genes are given only for firm matches. Size tells how often a clone was seen (once, few, many) or the class of an expanded clone, and some rows leave it out.

clone size	V gene	J gene	D gene	CDR3 protein	CDR3 DNA
NA	TRBV12-3/TRBV12-4	TRBJ1-1	NA	CASSLGANTEAFF	TGTGCCAGCAGTTTAGGGGCGAACACTGAAGCTTTCTTT
NA	TRBV30	TRBJ1-1	NA	CAWSVSIEAFF	TGTGCCTGGAGTGTGTCTATTGAAGCTTTCTTT
NA	TRBV18	TRBJ2-5	NA	CASSPVELQETQYF	TGTGCCAGCTCACCGGTTGAACTCCAAGAGACCCAGTACTTC
NA	TRBV12-5	TRBJ1-5	NA	CASGLVGSVDQPQHF	TGTGCTAGTGGTTTGGTAGGGTCAGTAGATCAGCCCCAGCATTTT
NA	TRBV7-9	TRBJ2-7	NA	CASSLMTGYGLSEQYF	TGTGCCAGCAGCTTAATGACGGGGTACGGTTTAAGCGAGCAGTACTTC
NA	TRBV25-1	TRBJ1-1	NA	CASSDQGTVWGTEAFF	TGTGCCAGCAGTGATCAAGGCACGGTCTGGGGCACTGAAGCTTTCTTT
NA	TRBV21-1	TRBJ2-2	NA	CASSFRDAYTGELFF	TGTGCCAGCAGCTTCCGTGACGCCTACACCGGGGAGCTGTTTTTT
NA	TRBV7-9	TRBJ1-1	NA	CASSLWTPGDTEAFF	TGTGCCAGCAGCTTATGGACTCCGGGCGACACTGAAGCTTTCTTT
NA	TRBV6-1	TRBJ1-1	TRBD1	CASSEVPQGRTEAFF	TGTGCCAGCAGTGAGGTTCCACAGGGGAGAACTGAAGCTTTCTTT
NA	TRBV5-1	TRBJ2-7	NA	CASSTRAQNEQYF	TGCGCCAGCAGCACCCGGGCTCAAAACGAGCAGTACTTC
NA	TRBV10-3	TRBJ1-4	NA	CAISNRAQTNEKLFF	TGTGCCATCAGTAACAGGGCGCAGACTAATGAAAAACTGTTTTTT
once	TRBV10-3	TRBJ1-1	TRBD1	CAISSGTGVGF	TGTGCCATCAGCTCCGGGACAGGAGTGGGATTT
NA	TRBV6-2/TRBV6-3	TRBJ2-3	NA	CASSTRAGADTQYF	TGTGCCAGCAGTACACGCGCGGGGGCGGATACGCAGTATTTT
NA	TRBV18	TRBJ2-7	TRBD1	CASSPRQGMGSYEQYF	TGTGCCAGCTCACCTCGACAGGGGATGGGGTCCTACGAGCAGTACTTC
NA	TRBV6-6	TRBJ2-7	NA	CASGKITGTVSSEQYF	TGTGCCAGCGGGAAGATAACCGGGACCGTATCTTCCGAGCAGTACTTC
NA	TRBV28	TRBJ1-5	NA	CASSLIRDQPQHF	TGTGCCAGCAGTTTAATCAGGGATCAGCCCCAGCATTTT
NA	TRBV3-1/TRBV3-2	TRBJ2-2	NA	CASTALGTGELFF	TGTGCCAGCACCGCCCTTGGCACCGGGGAGCTGTTTTTT
NA	TRBV6-5	TRBJ2-7	NA	CASSYTTGFSYEQYF	TGTGCCAGCAGTTACACGACCGGGTTTTCCTACGAGCAGTACTTC
NA	TRBV6-5	TRBJ2-5	NA	CASSSPTRGAETQYF	TGTGCCAGCAGTTCCCCGACCCGAGGGGCAGAGACCCAGTACTTC
NA	TRBV28	TRBJ2-5	NA	CASNTRRLQETQYF	TGTGCCAGCAATACCAGGCGACTACAAGAGACCCAGTACTTC
NA	TRBV29-1	TRBJ1-1	TRBD1	CSVGTRTGGGEAFF	TGCAGCGTTGGGACCCGGACAGGGGGCGGTGAAGCTTTCTTT
NA	TRBV7-6	TRBJ1-6	NA	CASSAWPLPNNSPLHF	TGTGCCAGCAGCGCATGGCCCCTACCAAATAATTCACCCCTCCACTTT
NA	TRBV6-2/TRBV6-3	TRBJ2-4	NA	CASSYSADIQYF	TGTGCCAGCAGTTACTCGGCTGACATTCAGTACTTC
NA	TRBV6-5	TRBJ2-1	NA	CASTGIGSYNEQFF	TGTGCCAGCACTGGAATAGGCTCCTACAATGAGCAGTTCTTC
once	TRBV11-2	TRBJ1-6	NA	CASSLVLGSPLHF	TGTGCCAGCAGCTTAGTTCTCGGTTCACCCCTCCACTTT
NA	TRBV9	TRBJ2-1	TRBD1	CASSVGQGSFNEQFF	TGTGCCAGCAGCGTGGGACAGGGGTCTTTCAATGAGCAGTTCTTC